The source of this TCR beta chain is a study of cytomegalovirus exposure and HLA in healthy donors. Points from the study as a whole: Through in vitro validation, three CMV-associated chains were shown to be specific for CMV antigens. Overall, around 160 TCR beta chains were annotated as cytomegalovirus-associated. First-cohort TCR clusters tended to co-occur in the 95 to 150 validation repertoires, a later analysis found.

In the case of this clone: Its antigen remains unknown.

The CDR3 has 15 residues. Trimming removed 5 bases from V and 5 bases from J; junction bases left unmatched: 7. From germline, CDR1 is SGHTA and CDR2 FQGTGA. Produced via immunoSEQ multiplex PCR; TCRdb's table is partial and in-frame only. The sample lists over 110,000 clones; roughly 86% were seen once. The donors were in the roughly 110-subject validation cohort, distinct from the roughly 670-subject first cohort. The sequence was obtained from a man aged 18-30 years in good health and CMV-seropositive. The sequenced sample consisted of PBMCs. J is TRBJ2-5 and V is TRBV7-3; 11 nucleotides match TRBD2. In DNA, the CDR3 is TGTGCCAGCAGCCCCTTCACTAGCGGGAGTGAGACCCAGTACTTC. It is translated as CASSPFTSGSETQYF.